A selection of T cell receptor beta chains follows, all from one sample in a study of beta chain features in type 1 diabetes. Assay used: immunoSEQ multiplex PCR; TCRdb lists only in-frame clones, some missing. This sample has about 900,000 clones; roughly 17% occur once, and the top ten carry 0.023%. Sample: naive CD4+ T cells from blood. Receptors were obtained from a young woman in good health. Both conserved end residues are part of each CDR3. Fields, in order: V gene, clone size, D gene, J gene, CDR3 protein, CDR3 DNA. D genes are given only for firm matches. Expanded clones get a size class; other rows say once, few or many, or leave the size out.

V gene: TRBV11-2
clone size: NA
D gene: NA
J gene: TRBJ2-5
CDR3 protein: CASSFTETQYF
CDR3 DNA: TGTGCCAGCAGCTTCACGGAGACCCAGTACTTC

V gene: TRBV13
clone size: NA
D gene: NA
J gene: TRBJ1-5
CDR3 protein: CASSSGGQPQHF
CDR3 DNA: TGTGCCAGCAGCTCAGGAGGCCAGCCCCAGCATTTT

V gene: TRBV5-1
clone size: few
D gene: NA
J gene: TRBJ2-5
CDR3 protein: CASSLGQGKETQYF
CDR3 DNA: TGCGCCAGCAGCTTGGGGCAGGGGAAAGAGACCCAGTACTTC

V gene: TRBV18
clone size: NA
D gene: NA
J gene: TRBJ2-3
CDR3 protein: CASSPSGVATDTQYF
CDR3 DNA: TGTGCCAGCTCACCGTCGGGGGTCGCCACAGATACGCAGTATTTT

V gene: TRBV18
clone size: NA
D gene: NA
J gene: TRBJ2-7
CDR3 protein: CASSPGLYEQYF
CDR3 DNA: TGTGCCAGCTCACCAGGACTCTACGAGCAGTACTTC

V gene: TRBV18
clone size: NA
D gene: NA
J gene: TRBJ2-7
CDR3 protein: CASSPGTYEQYF
CDR3 DNA: TGTGCCAGCTCACCAGGAACCTACGAGCAGTACTTC

V gene: TRBV7-2
clone size: few
D gene: TRBD2
J gene: TRBJ2-4
CDR3 protein: CASSLAGGRNIQYF
CDR3 DNA: TGTGCCAGCAGCTTAGCGGGAGGGCGAAACATTCAGTACTTC

V gene: TRBV7-8
clone size: few
D gene: NA
J gene: TRBJ2-6
CDR3 protein: CASSVTGETPSGANVLTF
CDR3 DNA: TGTGCCAGCAGCGTCACCGGGGAAACCCCATCTGGGGCCAACGTCCTGACTTTC

V gene: TRBV7-9
clone size: NA
D gene: NA
J gene: TRBJ2-7
CDR3 protein: CASSLFTTDEQYF
CDR3 DNA: TGTGCCAGCAGCTTATTTACTACTGACGAGCAGTACTTC

V gene: TRBV7-8
clone size: NA
D gene: TRBD2
J gene: TRBJ2-5
CDR3 protein: CASSLVGVAGGETQYF
CDR3 DNA: TGTGCCAGCAGCTTAGTAGGAGTAGCGGGAGGCGAGACCCAGTACTTC

V gene: TRBV5-1
clone size: NA
D gene: NA
J gene: TRBJ1-1
CDR3 protein: CASSMGNRVTEAFF
CDR3 DNA: TGCGCCAGCAGCATGGGAAACAGGGTGACTGAAGCTTTCTTT

V gene: TRBV9
clone size: NA
D gene: NA
J gene: TRBJ2-7
CDR3 protein: CASSLDPRDQNEQYF
CDR3 DNA: TGTGCCAGCAGCCTAGACCCCCGGGACCAAAACGAGCAGTACTTC

V gene: TRBV7-2
clone size: few
D gene: NA
J gene: TRBJ1-2
CDR3 protein: CASSSYGRPGGYTF
CDR3 DNA: TGTGCCAGCAGCTCCTACGGCCGACCCGGTGGCTACACCTTC

V gene: TRBV19
clone size: few
D gene: NA
J gene: TRBJ2-5
CDR3 protein: CASSIGGGQETQYF
CDR3 DNA: TGTGCCAGTAGTATTGGGGGAGGACAAGAGACCCAGTACTTC

V gene: TRBV7-6
clone size: NA
D gene: NA
J gene: TRBJ2-2
CDR3 protein: CASSSRYGQGGLFF
CDR3 DNA: TGTGCCAGCAGCTCCCGATACGGCCAAGGCGGGCTGTTTTTT

V gene: TRBV9
clone size: few
D gene: TRBD2
J gene: TRBJ2-3
CDR3 protein: CASSGWGSGRVTDTQYF
CDR3 DNA: TGTGCCAGCAGCGGATGGGGGAGCGGGAGGGTTACAGATACGCAGTATTTT

V gene: TRBV5-1
clone size: few
D gene: NA
J gene: TRBJ2-2
CDR3 protein: CASRPGPGQNTGELFF
CDR3 DNA: TGCGCCAGCAGGCCTGGGCCGGGACAGAACACCGGGGAGCTGTTTTTT

V gene: TRBV21-1
clone size: NA
D gene: NA
J gene: TRBJ2-7
CDR3 protein: CASSTRSLTSAAYEQYF
CDR3 DNA: TGTGCCAGCAGCACGCGTAGCCTGACTAGCGCCGCCTACGAGCAGTACTTC

V gene: TRBV5-1
clone size: few
D gene: NA
J gene: TRBJ2-5
CDR3 protein: CASSLVTGDPETQYF
CDR3 DNA: TGCGCCAGCAGCTTGGTTACGGGGGATCCAGAGACCCAGTACTTC

V gene: TRBV11-2
clone size: NA
D gene: NA
J gene: TRBJ2-3
CDR3 protein: CASSQAADTQYF
CDR3 DNA: TGTGCCAGCAGTCAAGCAGCAGATACGCAGTATTTT

V gene: TRBV5-6
clone size: NA
D gene: TRBD2
J gene: TRBJ2-4
CDR3 protein: CASSFFQRGQYF
CDR3 DNA: TGTGCCAGCAGCTTCTTCCAGCGGGGGCAGTACTTC

V gene: TRBV21-1
clone size: NA
D gene: NA
J gene: TRBJ2-7
CDR3 protein: CASPPRITYEQYF
CDR3 DNA: TGTGCCAGCCCCCCCCGGATTACCTACGAGCAGTACTTC

V gene: TRBV10-3
clone size: NA
D gene: NA
J gene: TRBJ2-3
CDR3 protein: CAISAGAETDTQYF
CDR3 DNA: TGTGCCATCAGTGCGGGCGCTGAAACCGATACGCAGTATTTT

V gene: TRBV10-3
clone size: NA
D gene: NA
J gene: TRBJ2-7
CDR3 protein: CAISGGATSYEQYF
CDR3 DNA: TGTGCCATCAGTGGTGGTGCTACCTCCTACGAGCAGTACTTC